This T cell receptor beta chain was retrieved from a study of regulatory T cells in long-lasting Graves disease. This clonotype has a single count. Germline loops: CDR1 MNHNS, CDR2 SASEGT. Trimming stripped 7 bases from V and 6 bases from J, with 13 bases between. This CDR3 is 13 amino acids long. Time point noted: newly diagnosed GD, antithyroid drugs for less than 3 months. PBMCs provided the RNA from which the TCR library was made. Researchers made TCR beta libraries by using iRepertoire HTBI primers and running Arm-PCR on CDR3 regions. TCRdb re-derived calls from the multiplex PCR reads in MiXCR, one entry per CDR3 protein. The sample lists some 340,000 distinct CDR3 sequences, 10% to 15% occurring once. The same data also contributed to another study, on T cells in Graves' hyperthyroidism and ophthalmopathy.

This clonotype originated in a woman between 18 and 29 years old with Graves disease. Sequences were derived from peripheral blood mononuclear cells (PBMCs), sampled at new diagnosis, from a patient treated with antithyroid drugs. This chain uses TRBV6-1 with TRBJ1-5; the D is unclear. CDR3 sequence reads: CASTLSAGQPQHF. Here the CDR3 DNA reads TGTGCCAGCACGTTGTCCGCAGGTCAGCCCCAGCATTTT.